The clone carrying this TCR beta chain showed up just a few times. As yet, its antigen is unknown. V was clipped by 4 bases and J by 3 bases, with 14 bases between them. The CDR3 runs 15 residues. CDR1 is SGDLS and CDR2 is YYNGEE in the germline V gene. This entry is derived from a study of T cells in Graves' hyperthyroidism and ophthalmopathy. Findings and limits, study-wide: Ophthalmopathy was predicted by the model a median of 6.5 months ahead of onset. In blood, most of the thyroid clonotypes expanded above 0.001 were also present.

Amplified TCR beta CDR3 regions derived from RNA transcripts. First-round RT-PCR of the TCR CDR3 relied on the HTBI primer set. TCRdb processed the multiplex PCR reads anew with MiXCR; each CDR3 protein has one entry. The sample shows around 430,000 distinct CDR3 sequences, more than 12% of them seen only once. V and J are TRBV9 and TRBJ2-1; a weak D match, TRBD2 (5 bases). The receptor was isolated from a woman younger than 45 with Graves' hyperthyroidism. Sequencing was carried out using blood. The CDR3 is CASSPTTGHYNEQFF. CDR3 sequence (DNA): TGTGCCAGCAGCCCGACTACCGGGCACTACAATGAGCAGTTCTTC.